What follows are 27 T cell receptor beta chains derived from one specimen sequenced in a study of T cells in Graves' hyperthyroidism and ophthalmopathy. RNA transcripts were the template for amplifying TCR beta CDR3 regions. Researchers ran a first-round RT-PCR on the TCR CDR3 using the HTBI primer set. TCRdb fed the multiplex PCR reads into MiXCR, producing one record per CDR3 protein. The sample records 150,000 or so distinct CDR3 sequences, 8% to 9.5% being singletons. Sequencing used blood. These receptors were obtained from a woman aged 18-30 years with Graves' hyperthyroidism that later progressed to Graves' ophthalmopathy.

This clonotype was observed many times. The chain combines TRBV6-4 with TRBJ1-1; D remains unclear. Germline V gene lookup returns CDR1 MRHNA and CDR2 SNTAGT. This CDR3 has 13 residues. With 6 bases removed from V and 6 bases from J, the gap between germline ends came to 14 bases. CDR3 region: CASSLTEGSEAFF. In nucleotides, the CDR3 is TGTGCCAGCAGCCTTACAGAAGGCTCTGAAGCTTTCTTT.

Regarding this clonotype: It may be a read error: a sequence one base away is much more abundant. The chain couples TRBV27 to TRBJ1-5; 7 bases are shared with TRBD1. The ends lost 11 bases at V and 2 bases at J; junction bases unmatched: 9. This CDR3 has 14 residues. The germline V gene encodes CDR1 MNHEY and CDR2 SMNVEV (reference sequence). The CDR3, as DNA: TGTGCCGTAGGGGGCCCACGAGGCAATCAGCCCCAGCATTTT. Translation: CAVGGPRGNQPQHF.

Many counts were recorded for this clonotype. CDR3 amino acids: CASSLDSKNIQYF. The CDR3 nucleotides are TGTGCCAGCAGTCTGGACTCCAAAAACATTCAGTACTTC. The chain is built from TRBV27 and TRBJ2-4, with D perhaps TRBD2 (5 bases). Germline CDR1 and CDR2: MNHEY and SMNVEV (reference sequence). The length of the CDR3 is 13 residues. V shed 5 bases and J shed 2 bases, with 7 bases lying between them.

This clonotype showed up many times. J is TRBJ1-2 and V is TRBV13; the D gene is possibly TRBD1 (5 bases). V shed 5 bases and J shed 6 bases, with 13 bases lying between them. Germline V lookup: CDR1 PRHDT, CDR2 FYEKMQ (reference sequence). CDR3 length: 13 residues. CDR3 amino acids: CASSLGDADGYTF. The DNA of the CDR3 is TGTGCCAGCAGCCTCGGGGACGCCGATGGCTACACCTTC.

This clonotype was seen repeatedly, ten times or more. The chain carries TRBV11-2 and TRBJ2-4, with 7 bases matching TRBD2. Germline lookup yields CDR1 SGHAT and CDR2 FQNNGV. The V segment lost 1 base and the J segment 1 base; nucleotides outside the gene matches: 16. The CDR3 spans 20 residues. In DNA, the CDR3 is TGTGCCAGCAGCTTAGTCCACGCGGGAGTTATATTTAGGGCCAAAAACATTCAGTACTTC. Protein product: CASSLVHAGVIFRAKNIQYF.

Many counts were recorded for this clonotype. DNA of the CDR3: TGTGCCAGCAGCCTCTCAGTGGGGACAGGGGGGCCGAACACTGAAGCTTTCTTT. This sequence encodes CASSLSVGTGGPNTEAFF. The chain is built from TRBV9 and TRBJ1-1; the match to TRBD1 covers 11 bases. The CDR3 totals 18 residues. Germline V CDR1 and CDR2: SGDLS, YYNGEE. V gave up 4 bases and J gave up 1 base; unmatched junction bases: 12.

This clonotype was counted at least ten times. The CDR3 loop is CASSLAGNSNQPQHF. The CDR3, as DNA: TGTGCCAGCAGCTTAGCGGGGAATAGCAATCAGCCCCAGCATTTT. V gene TRBV7-8 combines with J gene TRBJ1-5; D gene uncertain. The V end lost 0 bases, the J end lost 0 bases, and 6 bases lay between the germline ends. Germline lookup yields CDR1 SGHVS and CDR2 FQNEAQ. The CDR3 is made up of 15 amino acids.

This clonotype was found many times. The V and J genes are TRBV2 and TRBJ1-5; 7 bases match TRBD1. Germline V CDR1 and CDR2: SNHLY, FYNNEI. Unmatched junction bases numbered 5, after V lost 6 bases and J lost 0 bases. The CDR3 totals 15 residues. In nucleotides, the CDR3 is TGTGCCAGCAGGGCCAGGACAGGTAGCAATCAGCCCCAGCATTTT. Translation: CASRARTGSNQPQHF.

This clonotype was seen repeatedly, ten times or more. This chain joins TRBV11-2 and TRBJ2-7; D could derive from TRBD1 or TRBD2 (6 bases each). The length of the CDR3 is 15 residues. Trimming removed 0 bases at V and 3 bases at J, with 12 bases between. Looked up from germline, CDR1 is SGHAT and CDR2 is FQNNGV. The CDR3 nucleotides read TGTGCCAGCAGCTTAGACGGGGGCGGAAACTACGAGCAGTACTTC. Protein: CASSLDGGGNYEQYF.

This clonotype has at least ten counts. CDR3 in amino acids: CSAPDGDTQYF. The CDR3 nucleotides read TGCAGTGCCCCCGATGGAGATACGCAGTATTTT. This sequence joins TRBV20-1 and TRBJ2-3; D unclear. Trimming removed 6 bases from V and 5 bases from J, with 9 bases in between. Looked up from germline, CDR1 is DFQATT and CDR2 is SNEGSKA (reference sequence). The CDR3 runs to 11 residues.

This clonotype was counted many times. This sequence joins TRBV12-3 or TRBV12-4 and TRBJ2-2; D could derive from TRBD1 or TRBD2 (5 bases each). CDR3 size: 15 residues. V was cut by 5 bases and J by 0 bases, with 10 bases left in between. CDR3 bases: TGTGCCAGCAGTCAGGGACGTACGAACACCGGGGAGCTGTTTTTT. Encoded protein: CASSQGRTNTGELFF.

This clonotype occurred many times. One junction end does not reproduce the germline sequence, and a read error may be involved. The rearrangement joins TRBV7-7 to TRBJ1-5; no firm D call. Germline V gene sequence: CDR1 SSHAT, CDR2 FNYEAQ (reference sequence). This CDR3 is built from 17 residues. For the CDR3, the DNA is TGTGCTAGCAGCTTAGCGCGTCGTGGGGTCGGAAATCAGCCCCAGCATTTT. Translation gives CASSLARRGVGNQPQHF.

In its sample, this clonotype was seen many times. The chain has TRBV15 and TRBJ2-5; TRBD2 agrees at 11 bases. The CDR3 spans 17 residues. After removal of 3 bases from V and 2 bases from J, the junction contained 8 bases not matched to a gene. CDR1 and CDR2 from the germline V gene are LNHNV and YYDKDF (reference sequence). The CDR3 nucleotides read TGTGCCACCAGCAGGCGTCGGCTAGCGGGGGGACAAGAGACCCAGTACTTC. Translated: CATSRRRLAGGQETQYF.

Ten or more counts support this clonotype. The V and J genes are TRBV15 and TRBJ2-1; 7 bases align to TRBD1. The CDR3 sequence is 16 residues long. Germline V CDR1 and CDR2: LNHNV, YYDKDF (reference sequence). J lost 1 base, V lost 1 base, and 4 bases had no gene match. DNA of the CDR3: TGTGCCACCAGCAGAGGGACAGGATCTTCCTACAATGAGCAGTTCTTC. Its protein is CATSRGTGSSYNEQFF.

There are many counts of this clonotype. The J gene is TRBJ1-1, the V gene TRBV2, with D perhaps TRBD1 (6 bases). The CDR3 has 14 amino acids. Trimming shortened V by 3 bases and J by 0 bases, and 8 bases separated the two germline ends. Germline CDR1 is SNHLY and CDR2 is FYNNEI. The CDR3 DNA reads as TGTGCCAGCAGTGACCAGGGGATGAACACTGAAGCTTTCTTT. Translating it yields CASSDQGMNTEAFF. Complete variable domain (other parts from reference TRBV2 and TRBJ1-1): EPEVTQTPSHQVTQMGQEVILRCVPISNHLYFYWYRQILGQKVEFLVSFYNNEISEKSEIFDDQFSVERPDGSNFTLKIRSTKLEDSAMYFCASSDQGMNTEAFFGQGTRLTVV.

A few counts support this clonotype. The V gene is TRBV9, the J gene TRBJ2-5; tentatively, D is TRBD1 (5 bases). Trimming took off 3 bases at V and 2 bases at J, with 14 bases between the two ends. The CDR3 consists of 15 residues. Germline V gene lookup returns CDR1 SGDLS and CDR2 YYNGEE. CDR3 region: CASSEAPDRQETQYF. The CDR3 DNA reads TGTGCCAGCAGCGAAGCCCCCGACAGACAAGAGACCCAGTACTTC.

Concerning this clonotype: A much bigger clone sits one base away, suggesting this may be a read error. The chain joins TRBV28 to TRBJ1-1; 9 nucleotides line up with TRBD1. V shed 4 bases, J shed 0 bases, and the junction held 18 bases outside the gene matches. The CDR3 has 20 amino acids. Germline V CDR1 and CDR2: MDHEN, SYDVKM. In DNA, the CDR3 is TGTGCCAGCAGTTCCCGGTCGTTAAGGACAGGGGCTTGGATGAACACTGAAGCTTTCTTT. Residues: CASSSRSLRTGAWMNTEAFF.

V usage is TRBV6-4 and J usage is TRBJ1-5; 7 bases are a match to TRBD1. The CDR3 totals 14 residues. The germline V gene encodes CDR1 MRHNA and CDR2 SNTAGT. Trimming at V came to 5 bases and at J to 5 bases, leaving 6 bases not matched to a gene. For the CDR3, the DNA is TGTGCCAGCAGTATAGGGGGCGCGGATCAGCCCCAGCATTTT. This encodes CASSIGGADQPQHF.

The rearrangement links TRBV29-1 to TRBJ1-3; TRBD1 matches at 8 bases. This CDR3 is built from 14 residues. J was trimmed by 4 bases and V by 6 bases; bases with no gene match: 8. Germline loops: CDR1 SQVTM, CDR2 ANQGSEA. This chain's CDR3 is CSVATQGDGNTIYF. The CDR3 region has the DNA TGCAGCGTCGCCACACAGGGGGACGGAAACACCATATATTTT.

This clonotype was seen more than once but under ten times. V usage is TRBV9 and J usage is TRBJ2-6; TRBD1 matches 9 bases. The CDR3 sequence is 20 residues long. The ends lost 2 bases at V and 0 bases at J; junction bases unmatched: 12. Germline CDR1 reads SGDLS; CDR2 reads YYNGEE. The CDR3 protein is CASSVTSGGQGLSGANVLTF. CDR3 coding DNA: TGTGCCAGCAGCGTTACCTCGGGGGGACAGGGACTCTCTGGGGCCAACGTCCTGACTTTC.

This clonotype was detected ten times or more. CDR3 in amino acids: CASSYGDRGTQYF. The CDR3 DNA is TGTGCCAGCAGTTACGGGGATCGGGGGACCCAGTACTTC. The chain joins TRBV6-6 to TRBJ2-5, with D possibly being TRBD2 (5 bases). The V gene's germline CDR1 is MNHNY and CDR2 SVGAGI (reference sequence). The length of the CDR3 is 13 residues. Trimming removed 2 bases at V and 7 bases at J, with 11 bases between.

This clonotype was found a few times. The chain joins TRBV29-1 to TRBJ1-5; D is uncertain. Germline CDR1 SQVTM, CDR2 ANQGSEA. V lost 0 bases to trimming and J lost 12 bases, with 9 bases between them. The CDR3 sequence is 11 residues long. CDR3 in amino acids: CSVEDGRGQHF. DNA for the CDR3: TGCAGCGTTGAAGATGGCCGTGGCCAGCATTTT.

Many counts were recorded for this clonotype. This sequence joins TRBV2 and TRBJ1-1; TRBD1 might be the D (6 bases). Germline CDR1 reads SNHLY; CDR2 reads FYNNEI. The CDR3 has 15 residues. Trimming took off 4 bases at V and 6 bases at J, with 18 bases between the two ends. The CDR3 is CASSAETQGRAEAFF. CDR3 nucleotide sequence: TGTGCCAGCAGTGCCGAGACACAGGGAAGGGCTGAAGCTTTCTTT.

This clonotype was counted ten times or more. The rearrangement uses TRBV28 and TRBJ1-2; D gene ambiguous. The germline V gene encodes CDR1 MDHEN and CDR2 SYDVKM. The CDR3 is 11 residues long. Trimming removed 3 bases from V and 6 bases from J, with 5 bases in between. CDR3: CASSFRHGYTF. The CDR3 DNA sequence: TGTGCCAGCAGTTTCCGACATGGCTACACCTTC.

This clonotype was seen ten or more times. The chain recombines TRBV30 with TRBJ1-2, with a possible D match to TRBD1 (6 bases). This CDR3 is built from 13 residues. Germline V gene sequence: CDR1 GTSNPN, CDR2 SVGIG (reference sequence). The germline V and J ends were trimmed by 7 bases and 1 base, with 13 bases remaining between them. CDR3 protein: CASNNRDNYGYTF. DNA of the CDR3: TGTGCCTCAAATAACAGGGATAACTATGGCTACACCTTC.

There are a few counts of this clonotype. V usage is TRBV20-1 and J usage is TRBJ2-1, with TRBD2 as a possible D gene (7 bases). Between the trimmed V and J ends, which lost 3 bases and 2 bases, there was a span of 14 bases. The CDR3 runs to 15 residues. Germline V gene lookup returns CDR1 DFQATT and CDR2 SNEGSKA (reference sequence). For the CDR3, the DNA is TGCAGTGCTAGTCCCCGGGGGGCCCCCTACAATGAGCAGTTCTTC. It yields the protein CSASPRGAPYNEQFF.

This clonotype was counted between two and nine times. Sequence at one end of the junction differs from germline and may be a read error. This rearrangement joins TRBV4-2 to TRBJ1-2, with no clear D. Germline CDR1 LGHNA, CDR2 YNFKEQ. The CDR3 loop spans 14 amino acids. The CDR3 loop reads CACSQDAGSWGYTF. DNA of the CDR3: TGTGCCTGCAGCCAAGATGCCGGCAGTTGGGGCTACACCTTC.